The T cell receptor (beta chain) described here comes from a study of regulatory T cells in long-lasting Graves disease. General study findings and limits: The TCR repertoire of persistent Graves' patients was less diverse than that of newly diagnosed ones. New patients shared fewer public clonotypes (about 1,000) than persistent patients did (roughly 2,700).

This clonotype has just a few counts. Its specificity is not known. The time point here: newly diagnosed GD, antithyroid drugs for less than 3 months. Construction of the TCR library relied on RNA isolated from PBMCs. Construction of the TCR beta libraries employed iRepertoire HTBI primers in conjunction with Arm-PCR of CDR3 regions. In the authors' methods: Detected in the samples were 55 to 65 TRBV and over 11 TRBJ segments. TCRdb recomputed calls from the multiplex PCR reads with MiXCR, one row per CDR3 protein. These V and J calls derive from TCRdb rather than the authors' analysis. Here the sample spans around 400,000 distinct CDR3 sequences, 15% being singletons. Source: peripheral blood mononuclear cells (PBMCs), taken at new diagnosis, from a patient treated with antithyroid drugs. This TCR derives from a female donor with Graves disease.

CDR3 region: CSVDRDVYGYTF. CDR3 coding DNA: TGCAGCGTCGATAGGGACGTCTATGGCTACACCTTC. This rearrangement joins TRBV29-1 to TRBJ1-2, with a tentative D call TRBD1 (5 bases). Germline values: CDR1 SQVTM, CDR2 ANQGSEA. This CDR3 region has 12 residues. Deletions cut 6 bases from V and 4 bases from J, with 12 bases between.